These 20 T cell receptor beta chains came from one sample sequenced in a study of beta chain features in type 1 diabetes. Whole-study results and caveats: Researchers report that Type 1 diabetes patients had moderately but significantly shorter TCRB CDR3s across all four CD4+ subsets.

These receptors' targets are unknown. All of the isolated RNA was reverse transcribed, so expressed TCRB transcripts were sequenced. Assay: immunoSEQ multiplex PCR; the TCRdb copy retains only in-frame clones and omits some. The repertoire has roughly 180,000 clones, 7% to 9% of them found once; the top ten carry 0.5%. The sequenced sample was central memory CD4+ T cells from blood. The receptors stem from a man between 18 and 35 years old with type 1 diabetes.

This chain joins TRBV6-5 and TRBJ1-2, with 7 nucleotides matching TRBD1. Germline V gene lookup returns CDR1 MNHEY and CDR2 SVGAGI. This CDR3 contains 13 residues. The trim removed 6 bases at V and 8 bases at J, leaving 9 bases unmatched. The CDR3 DNA follows: TGTGCCAGCAGGGGGACAGCCCGTGCCGGCTACACCTTC. As protein: CASRGTARAGYTF.

This clone was detected only a few times. The V gene is TRBV28, the J gene TRBJ1-6, with no clear D. Germline V gives CDR1 MDHEN, CDR2 SYDVKM. The CDR3 spans 14 residues. V gave up 6 bases and J gave up 10 bases, with 16 bases separating them. CDR3 sequence: CASSPSGLKSPLHF. In DNA form, the CDR3 reads TGTGCCAGCAGCCCAAGCGGTCTGAAATCACCCCTCCACTTT.

This clone occurred a few times. V is TRBV9 and J is TRBJ1-2, with a weak D call TRBD1 (6 bases). The CDR3 consists of 14 residues. CDR1 and CDR2 (germline): SGDLS, YYNGEE. Trimming took 3 bases from V and 6 from J, leaving 15 bases between them. This CDR3 is CASSETGTHNGYTF. The CDR3 DNA follows: TGTGCCAGCAGCGAAACCGGGACACATAATGGCTACACCTTC. Supplemented by reference TRBV9 and TRBJ1-2, the full variable domain reads DSGVTQTPKHLITATGQRVTLRCSPRSGDLSVYWYQQSLDQGLQFLIQYYNGEERAKGNILERFSAQQFPDLHSELNLSSLELGDSALYFCASSETGTHNGYTFGSGTRLTVV.

The chain recombines TRBV7-8 with TRBJ2-5; TRBD2 matches at 8 bases. CDR1 and CDR2 from the germline V gene are SGHVS and FQNEAQ. The V segment lost 5 bases and the J segment 1 base; nucleotides outside the gene matches: 12. The CDR3 is 17 residues long. The CDR3 coding sequence is TGTGCCAGCAGCGCCGCGGTACAGCGGGGGTTCCAAGAGACCCAGTACTTC. Protein: CASSAAVQRGFQETQYF.

V usage is TRBV6-1 and J usage is TRBJ1-6, with TRBD1 as a possible D gene (6 bases). The ends were cut back, 2 bases at V and 11 bases at J, with 13 bases in the middle. The germline gives CDR1 MNHNS, CDR2 SASEGT. CDR3 length: 14 amino acids. This CDR3 reads CASSEKGGGTPLHF. DNA for the CDR3: TGTGCCAGCAGTGAAAAGGGAGGGGGTACACCCCTCCACTTT.

The J gene is TRBJ2-7, the V gene TRBV4-2; 11 bases map to TRBD2. Germline assignment: CDR1 LGHNA and CDR2 YNFKEQ. V shed 4 bases, J shed 2 bases, and the junction held 7 bases outside the gene matches. The CDR3 has 16 residues. In DNA form, the CDR3 reads TGTGCCAGCAGCCCTCATAGCGGGAGGGAAACCTACGAGCAGTACTTC. This translates into CASSPHSGRETYEQYF.

The chain has TRBV11-1 and TRBJ2-5; TRBD1 might be the D (5 bases). The CDR3 spans 13 residues. Trimming removed 8 bases from V and 5 bases from J, with 15 bases in between. The germline V gene encodes CDR1 SGHAT and CDR2 FQDESV (reference sequence). DNA for the CDR3: TGTGCCAGCGGAGCAGGACACGGTGAGACCCAGTACTTC. Translation gives CASGAGHGETQYF.

V gene TRBV5-4 combines with J gene TRBJ1-5; the D gene is possibly TRBD1 (6 bases). The ends were cut back, 4 bases at V and 3 bases at J, with 17 bases in the middle. The germline V gene has CDR1 SGHNT and CDR2 YYREEE (reference sequence). The CDR3 has 16 residues. The CDR3 nucleotides are TGTGCCAGCAGCCTGGGGCCCACAGGGAACAATCAGCCCCAGCATTTT. Translating it yields CASSLGPTGNNQPQHF.

A few counts support this clone. V is TRBV30 and J is TRBJ2-7; TRBD2 matches at 12 bases. V shed 2 bases and J 8 bases; nucleotides not matched to a gene: 4. Germline CDR1 is GTSNPN and CDR2 is SVGIG (reference sequence). The CDR3 length is 13 residues. This chain's CDR3 is CAWSTLAGGQQYF. The CDR3 region has the DNA TGTGCCTGGAGTACCCTAGCGGGAGGGCAGCAGTACTTC.

J is TRBJ1-5 and V is TRBV19; D is perhaps TRBD1 (5 bases). Germline V lookup: CDR1 LNHDA, CDR2 SQIVND (reference sequence). V was shortened by 3 bases and J by 0 bases, with 12 bases between the two germline ends. The CDR3 consists of 16 residues. This CDR3 reads CASSIIRGASNQPQHF. CDR3 nucleotides: TGTGCCAGTAGTATCATTCGTGGGGCTAGCAATCAGCCCCAGCATTTT.

This clone was counted a few times. The chain carries TRBV19 and TRBJ1-1, with 10 bases identical to TRBD1. V was pared by 4 bases and J by 6 bases, with 8 bases of the junction left unmatched. Germline V gene data show CDR1 as LNHDA and CDR2 as SQIVND (reference sequence). This CDR3 has 15 amino acids. CDR3 bases: TGTGCCAGTAGTAACGTCAGGACAGGGGGGCCTGAAGCTTTCTTT. Its protein is CASSNVRTGGPEAFF.

The V and J genes are TRBV19 and TRBJ2-2; TRBD2 aligns across 7 bases. The germline CDR1 and CDR2 sequences are LNHDA and SQIVND (reference sequence). The CDR3 contains 16 residues. Unmatched junction bases numbered 7, after V lost 5 bases and J lost 1 base. CDR3 residues: CASSFGLVGNTGELFF. Here the CDR3 DNA reads TGTGCCAGTAGTTTCGGACTAGTAGGGAACACCGGGGAGCTGTTTTTT.

This clone was observed a handful of times. The chain uses TRBV28 and TRBJ2-1; possibly TRBD2 for D (6 bases). This CDR3 has 16 amino acids. Germline assignment: CDR1 MDHEN and CDR2 SYDVKM. The V end was cut by 5 bases, the J end by 3 bases, with 17 bases between. DNA of the CDR3: TGTGCCAGCAGTCCGCCTCCCGGGACTCTCTACAATGAGCAGTTCTTC. Amino acids: CASSPPPGTLYNEQFF.

This clone was detected ten times or more. The chain employs TRBV28 and TRBJ2-1; a weak D match, TRBD2 (6 bases). This CDR3 has 12 residues. V lost 6 bases and J lost 6, with 9 bases in between. CDR1 MDHEN and CDR2 SYDVKM come from the germline V gene. The DNA for the CDR3 is TGTGCCAGCAGCCGACTAGGCAATGAGCAGTTCTTC. Amino acids: CASSRLGNEQFF. Using reference TRBV28 and TRBJ2-1 for the parts outside the CDR3, the full variable domain is DVKVTQSSRYLVKRTGEKVFLECVQDMDHENMFWYRQDPGLGLRLIYFSYDVKMKEKGDIPEGYSVSREKKERFSLILESASTNQTSMYLCASSRLGNEQFFGPGTRLTVL.

This clone has a count of ten or more. The chain is built from TRBV4-3 and TRBJ2-1; a weak D match, TRBD1 (5 bases). Looked up from germline, CDR1 is LGHNA and CDR2 is YSLEER. The CDR3 is made up of 14 amino acids. Trimming removed 5 bases at V and 5 bases at J, with 13 bases between. The DNA of the CDR3 is TGCGCCAGCAGCGCAGGGTGGGTCGACAATGAGCAGTTCTTC. Its translation is CASSAGWVDNEQFF.

This sequence joins TRBV6-5 and TRBJ2-1; perhaps TRBD2 as D (5 bases). V lost 6 bases and J 7 bases, leaving 10 bases between the germline ends. This CDR3 region has 12 residues. Looked up from germline, CDR1 is MNHEY and CDR2 is SVGAGI. CDR3 nucleotide sequence: TGTGCCAGCAGCCCAAGCGGAAATGAGCAGTTCTTC. Protein sequence: CASSPSGNEQFF.

The V and J genes are TRBV13 and TRBJ2-1, with 7 nucleotides matching TRBD1. Per germline, CDR1 PRHDT and CDR2 FYEKMQ (reference sequence). The CDR3 is 15 amino acids. V was pared by 3 bases and J by 7 bases, with 9 bases of the junction left unmatched. Here the CDR3 reads CASSLTGSKLNEQFF. The CDR3 coding sequence is TGTGCCAGCAGCTTGACAGGGAGTAAGTTGAATGAGCAGTTCTTC.

This rearrangement joins TRBV7-6 to TRBJ2-5; a weak D match, TRBD1 (6 bases). CDR3 length: 15 amino acids. The germline V gene encodes CDR1 SGHVS and CDR2 FNYEAQ. With 5 bases removed from V and 3 bases from J, the gap between germline ends came to 16 bases. This CDR3 is CASSQNIAGEETQYF. In nucleotides, the CDR3 is TGTGCCAGCAGCCAAAATATCGCAGGGGAAGAGACCCAGTACTTC. The variable domain in full, completed from reference TRBV7-6 and TRBJ2-5, reads GAGVSQSPRYKVTKRGQDVALRCDPISGHVSLYWYRQALGQGPEFLTYFNYEAQQDKSGLPNDRFSAERPEGSISTLTIQRTEQRDSAMYRCASSQNIAGEETQYFGPGTRLLVL.

The table lists this clone with a few counts. The chain employs TRBV5-4 and TRBJ2-3; 7 bases are a match to TRBD2. The germline gives CDR1 SGHNT, CDR2 YYREEE (reference sequence). The V and J ends lost 0 bases and 5 bases, in that order; junction bases with no gene match: 6. The CDR3 has 15 residues. The CDR3 DNA reads TGTGCCAGCAGCTTGGCCGGCGGGGGAAAAGATACGCAGTATTTT. Residues: CASSLAGGGKDTQYF.

This clone was counted between two and nine times. V usage is TRBV4-2 and J usage is TRBJ1-2; 8 positions agree with TRBD1. Germline V gene lookup returns CDR1 LGHNA and CDR2 YNFKEQ. This CDR3 comprises 19 residues. With V trimmed by 1 base and J by 5 bases, 18 bases remained unmatched. The CDR3 reads CASSQADGTGRPIGYGYTF. The DNA of the CDR3 is TGTGCCAGCAGCCAAGCGGATGGGACAGGTCGGCCAATAGGGTATGGCTACACCTTC.